This is a list of T cell receptor beta chains from one sample in a study of cytomegalovirus exposure and HLA in healthy donors. The protocol was immunoSEQ multiplex PCR, while the TCRdb copy is restricted to in-frame clones and leaves out a portion. The repertoire holds about 84,000 clones, with roughly 91% as singletons. Sequences were obtained from PBMCs. The origin of the receptors is a man aged 30 to 39 in good health and CMV-seronegative. Each CDR3 is given without its conserved first and last residue. Fields, in order: CDR3 protein, CDR3 length, V gene.

CDR3aa: ASSASGGQETQY; len: 12; v_gene: TRBV6-4
CDR3aa: ASSSGALGGYT; len: 11; v_gene: TRBV6-5
CDR3aa: ATSIAGPPEAGELF; len: 14; v_gene: TRBV15
CDR3aa: ASSFVSGTAYEQY; len: 13; v_gene: TRBV28
CDR3aa: ASSLESGGLAGELF; len: 14; v_gene: TRBV5-1
CDR3aa: ATSGSSGSSDTQY; len: 13; v_gene: TRBV15
CDR3aa: ASSLESGSSPLH; len: 12; v_gene: TRBV5-6
CDR3aa: ASSTTFSYEQY; len: 11; v_gene: TRBV6-1
CDR3aa: ASSRPKGQGEAYGYT; len: 15; v_gene: TRBV4-2
CDR3aa: ASSLSGLAEETQY; len: 13; v_gene: TRBV7-3
CDR3aa: ASSQATLTGELF; len: 12; v_gene: TRBV18
CDR3aa: ASSPLSGMARGDPNYGYT; len: 18; v_gene: TRBV28
CDR3aa: ASSLGGLRTDTQY; len: 13; v_gene: TRBV7-8
CDR3aa: AISESPSGVTGELF; len: 14; v_gene: TRBV10-3
CDR3aa: ASSYSAGQGPGGLWGYT; len: 17; v_gene: TRBV4-1
CDR3aa: ASSLVRGLTEAF; len: 12; v_gene: TRBV5-1
CDR3aa: ASSYSARVMDYEQY; len: 14; v_gene: TRBV6-5
CDR3aa: ASSSTVRGYT; len: 10; v_gene: TRBV6-5
CDR3aa: ASSIDLVASSFF; len: 12; v_gene: TRBV19
CDR3aa: ASSFGESNEAF; len: 11; v_gene: TRBV11-2
CDR3aa: AGREQGSSGNTIY; len: 13; v_gene: TRBV6-1
CDR3aa: ASSPSSATYEQY; len: 12; v_gene: TRBV5-1
CDR3aa: ASKTSLDTGELF; len: 12; v_gene: TRBV6-1
CDR3aa: ASNPPGSYGYT; len: 11; v_gene: TRBV4-1
CDR3aa: ASSLPPGVAGFTDTQY; len: 16; v_gene: TRBV28
CDR3aa: ASSPTSGASTDTQY; len: 14; v_gene: TRBV9
CDR3aa: ASSIPPGQGANEQF; len: 14; v_gene: TRBV19
CDR3aa: ASSFTGGRTEQF; len: 12; v_gene: TRBV7-3
CDR3aa: ASSFSADTDTQY; len: 12; v_gene: TRBV7-3
CDR3aa: ASSKVELSGRTSGLRGYT; len: 18; v_gene: TRBV21-1
CDR3aa: ASSPPGGQPQH; len: 11; v_gene: TRBV18
CDR3aa: ASRERAYEQY; len: 10; v_gene: TRBV6-1
CDR3aa: ASSTQQGDYGYT; len: 12; v_gene: TRBV9
CDR3aa: ASSSTRDRVSYT; len: 12; v_gene: TRBV19
CDR3aa: ASSLERGHLGPQH; len: 13; v_gene: TRBV7-8
CDR3aa: AGLQGGTNEKLF; len: 12; v_gene: TRBV6-1
CDR3aa: ASSTGQDNEKLF; len: 12; v_gene: TRBV7-2
CDR3aa: ASSPDRSPNTEAF; len: 13; v_gene: TRBV5-1
CDR3aa: ASSPPVGRDVGYT; len: 13; v_gene: TRBV18
CDR3aa: ASSPRQPSGANVLT; len: 14; v_gene: TRBV5-5
CDR3aa: ASSGQAGDDYEQY; len: 13; v_gene: TRBV6-1
CDR3aa: ASSLPSVGGLQPQH; len: 14; v_gene: TRBV11-3
CDR3aa: ASRITGTASGYT; len: 12; v_gene: TRBV5-8
CDR3aa: ASSRTSGTSNEQY; len: 13; v_gene: TRBV11-2
CDR3aa: ASRQLADGNTIY; len: 12; v_gene: TRBV7-6
CDR3aa: ASSLTSSGGSDTQY; len: 14; v_gene: TRBV27
CDR3aa: ASSLVATGDQETQY; len: 14; v_gene: TRBV5-1
CDR3aa: ASRGTGVETQY; len: 11; v_gene: TRBV6-5
CDR3aa: ASMYSIDGYT; len: 10; v_gene: TRBV28
CDR3aa: ASSQEYGEINYGYT; len: 14; v_gene: TRBV4-1